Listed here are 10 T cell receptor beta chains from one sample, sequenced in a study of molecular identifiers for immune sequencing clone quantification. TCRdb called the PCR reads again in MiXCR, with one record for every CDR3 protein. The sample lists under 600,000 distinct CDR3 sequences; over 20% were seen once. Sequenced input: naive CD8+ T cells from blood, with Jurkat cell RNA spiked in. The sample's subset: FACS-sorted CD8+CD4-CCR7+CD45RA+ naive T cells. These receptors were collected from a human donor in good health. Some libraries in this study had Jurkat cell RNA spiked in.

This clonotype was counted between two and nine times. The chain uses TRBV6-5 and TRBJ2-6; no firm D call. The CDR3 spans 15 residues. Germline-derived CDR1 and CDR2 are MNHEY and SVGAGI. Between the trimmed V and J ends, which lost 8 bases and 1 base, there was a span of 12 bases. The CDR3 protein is CASGPRLSGANVLTF. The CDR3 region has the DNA TGTGCCAGCGGGCCACGGCTTTCTGGGGCCAACGTCCTGACTTTC.

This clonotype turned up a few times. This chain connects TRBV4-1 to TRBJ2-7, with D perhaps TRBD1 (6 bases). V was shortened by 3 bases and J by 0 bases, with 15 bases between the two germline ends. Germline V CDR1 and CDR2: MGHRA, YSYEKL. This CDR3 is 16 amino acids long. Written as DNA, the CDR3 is TGCGCCAGCAGCCAGGTAACCGGGACACCCTCCTACGAGCAGTACTTC. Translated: CASSQVTGTPSYEQYF.

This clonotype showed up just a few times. The chain's CDR3 is CASSQDRQGPYNEQFF. The CDR3 DNA is TGCGCCAGCAGCCAAGATCGGCAGGGGCCCTACAATGAGCAGTTCTTC. The chain links TRBV4-3 to TRBJ2-1; tentative D call: TRBD1 (6 bases). The ends were cut back, 0 bases at V and 2 bases at J, with 11 bases in the middle. CDR3 length: 16 residues. Germline CDR1 LGHNA, CDR2 YSLEER.

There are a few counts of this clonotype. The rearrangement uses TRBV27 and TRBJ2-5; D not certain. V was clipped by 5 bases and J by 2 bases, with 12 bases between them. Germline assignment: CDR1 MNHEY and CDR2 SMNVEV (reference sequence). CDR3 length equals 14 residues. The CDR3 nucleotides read TGTGCCAGCAGTAGCCAGGAGCGTCAAGAGACCCAGTACTTC. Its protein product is CASSSQERQETQYF.

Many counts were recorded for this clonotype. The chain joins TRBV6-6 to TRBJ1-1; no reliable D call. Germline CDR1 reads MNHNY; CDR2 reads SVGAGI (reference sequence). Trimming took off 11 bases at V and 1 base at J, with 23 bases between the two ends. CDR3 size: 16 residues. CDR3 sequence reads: CAASETGIRTNTEAFF. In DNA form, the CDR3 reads TGTGCCGCTTCGGAAACGGGGATTCGGACGAACACTGAAGCTTTCTTT.

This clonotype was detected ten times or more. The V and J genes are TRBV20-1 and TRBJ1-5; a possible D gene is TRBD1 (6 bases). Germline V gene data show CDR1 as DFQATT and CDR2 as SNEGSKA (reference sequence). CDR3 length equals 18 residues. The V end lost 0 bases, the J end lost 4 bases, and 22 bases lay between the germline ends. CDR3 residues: CSARDLSGGRLINQPQHF. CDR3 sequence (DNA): TGCAGTGCTAGAGACCTAAGCGGGGGGCGGCTAATTAATCAGCCCCAGCATTTT.

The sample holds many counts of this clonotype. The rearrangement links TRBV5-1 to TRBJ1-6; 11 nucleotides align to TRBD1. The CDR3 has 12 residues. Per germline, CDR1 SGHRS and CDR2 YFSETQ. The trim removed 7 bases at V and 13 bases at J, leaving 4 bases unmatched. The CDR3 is CASGTGGTPLHF. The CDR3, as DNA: TGCGCCAGCGGGACAGGGGGTACGCCCCTCCACTTT.

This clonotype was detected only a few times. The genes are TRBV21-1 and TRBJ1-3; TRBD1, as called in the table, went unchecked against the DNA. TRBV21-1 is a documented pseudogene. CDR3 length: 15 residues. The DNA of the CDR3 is TGTGCCCGAGGAGAGGGTGAGGGCTCTGGAAACACCACATATTTT. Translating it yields CARGEGEGSGNTTYF.

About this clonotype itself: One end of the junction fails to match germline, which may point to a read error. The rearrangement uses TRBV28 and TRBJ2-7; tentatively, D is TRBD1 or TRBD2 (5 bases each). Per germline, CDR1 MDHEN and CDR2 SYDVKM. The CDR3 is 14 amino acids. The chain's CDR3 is CAGRPGRIYVEQYF. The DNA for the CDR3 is TGTGCCGGCAGACCGGGACGGATCTACGTGGAGCAGTACTTC.

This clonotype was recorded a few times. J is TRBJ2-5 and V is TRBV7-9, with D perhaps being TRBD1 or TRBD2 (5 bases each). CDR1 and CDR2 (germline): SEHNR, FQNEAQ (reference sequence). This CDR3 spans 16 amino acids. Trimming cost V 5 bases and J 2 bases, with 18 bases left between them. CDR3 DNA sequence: TGTGCCAGCAGCACCACCGTTGGGGGAGTACAAGAGACCCAGTACTTC. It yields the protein CASSTTVGGVQETQYF.